These 22 T cell receptor beta chains were sequenced from one sample in a study of CD8+ T cells in alopecia areata. Following RNA extraction, reverse transcription yielded cDNA that acted as the sequencing template. The assay was immunoSEQ multiplex PCR, and TCRdb's table has in-frame clones only and misses some. The data show around 200,000 clones, approximately 62% seen once. The starting material was CD4+ T cells sorted from blood, obtained at week 0. The receptors shown here come from a human donor with alopecia areata.

The rearrangement links TRBV4-1 to TRBJ2-1; D gene ambiguous. Germline V lookup: CDR1 MGHRA, CDR2 YSYEKL. The CDR3 runs 13 residues. V was clipped by 3 bases and J by 4 bases, with 7 bases between them. In nucleotides, the CDR3 is TGCGCCAGCAGCCAGGTCCGGTACAATGAGCAGTTCTTC. Its protein is CASSQVRYNEQFF.

V and J are TRBV29-1 and TRBJ2-3, with D perhaps matching TRBD1 or TRBD2 (6 bases each). Germline CDR1 reads SQVTM; CDR2 reads ANQGSEA. This CDR3 contains 13 residues. V was pared by 3 bases and J by 2 bases, with 9 bases between. The CDR3 region has the DNA TGCAGCGTTGACCCGGGGGCCACAGATACGCAGTATTTT. Protein: CSVDPGATDTQYF.

This chain uses TRBV30 with TRBJ2-5; D unresolved. Germline V gene sequence: CDR1 GTSNPN, CDR2 SVGIG (reference sequence). V gave up 4 bases and J gave up 0 bases, with 6 bases separating them. CDR3 size: 12 residues. CDR3 protein: CAWTQYQETQYF. CDR3 nucleotide sequence: TGTGCCTGGACACAGTACCAAGAGACCCAGTACTTC.

This rearrangement joins TRBV12-5 to TRBJ2-7; D possibly corresponds to TRBD1 (6 bases). The germline gives CDR1 LGHNT, CDR2 FRNRAP. The CDR3 is made up of 14 amino acids. The ends were cut back, 3 bases at V and 5 bases at J, with 14 bases in the middle. CDR3 sequence: CASGLQGLLHEQYF. CDR3 sequence (DNA): TGTGCTAGTGGTTTACAGGGTTTACTCCACGAGCAGTACTTC.

The chain links TRBV29-1 to TRBJ2-2, with D perhaps matching TRBD2 (7 bases). V lost 0 bases and J lost 6, with 14 bases in between. The CDR3 runs to 15 residues. The germline V gene encodes CDR1 SQVTM and CDR2 ANQGSEA. The CDR3 sequence is CSVEDSQGRAGELFF. As DNA, the CDR3 is TGCAGCGTTGAAGATAGTCAGGGGAGGGCCGGGGAGCTGTTTTTT.

This rearrangement joins TRBV5-1 to TRBJ2-3, with no clear D. V was cut by 0 bases and J by 0 bases, with 8 bases left in between. The CDR3 contains 15 residues. CDR1 is SGHRS and CDR2 is YFSETQ in the germline V gene. CDR3 sequence reads: CASSLVLLSTDTQYF. The CDR3 coding sequence is TGCGCCAGCAGCTTGGTTCTACTTAGCACAGATACGCAGTATTTT.

The chain couples TRBV7-2 to TRBJ2-7; TRBD2 might be the D (6 bases). CDR3 length: 17 residues. V was cut by 1 base and J by 6 bases, with 22 bases left in between. CDR1 and CDR2 from the germline V gene are SGHTA and FQGNSA. Here the CDR3 reads CASSLGFGGGQTSEQYF. CDR3 bases: TGTGCCAGCAGCTTAGGGTTCGGGGGTGGTCAGACCTCCGAGCAGTACTTC.

The chain links TRBV9 to TRBJ2-1, with D unclear. Trimming took off 0 bases at V and 0 bases at J, with 4 bases between the two ends. The V gene's germline CDR1 is SGDLS and CDR2 YYNGEE. CDR3 length: 14 residues. CDR3 bases: TGTGCCAGCAGCGTAGAGCTCTCCTACAATGAGCAGTTCTTC. Amino acids: CASSVELSYNEQFF. Full variable domain (outside the CDR3, taken from reference TRBV9 and TRBJ2-1): DSGVTQTPKHLITATGQRVTLRCSPRSGDLSVYWYQQSLDQGLQFLIQYYNGEERAKGNILERFSAQQFPDLHSELNLSSLELGDSALYFCASSVELSYNEQFFGPGTRLTVL.

The CDR3 protein is CASSRQGFEQYF. The DNA for the CDR3 is TGCGCCAGCAGCCGACAGGGGTTTGAGCAGTACTTC. This sequence joins TRBV5-1 and TRBJ2-7, with 8 bases fitting TRBD1. After removal of 4 bases from V and 7 bases from J, the junction contained 4 bases not matched to a gene. Germline loops: CDR1 SGHRS, CDR2 YFSETQ. This CDR3 is built from 12 residues. The complete variable domain, with remaining parts taken from reference TRBV5-1 and TRBJ2-7, reads KAGVTQTPRYLIKTRGQQVTLSCSPISGHRSVSWYQQTPGQGLQFLFEYFSETQRNKGNFPGRFSGRQFSNSRSEMNVSTLELGDSALYLCASSRQGFEQYFGPGTRLTVT.

The CDR3 sequence: CSVEPQNTEAFF. CDR3 in DNA: TGCAGCGTTGAACCCCAGAACACTGAAGCTTTCTTT. The chain recombines TRBV29-1 with TRBJ1-1; D is uncertain. The length of the CDR3 is 12 residues. CDR1 is SQVTM and CDR2 is ANQGSEA in the germline V gene. V was shortened by 2 bases and J by 1 base, with 5 bases between the two germline ends.

This clone was seen once. The chain carries TRBV5-6 and TRBJ2-1; TRBD1 matches at 7 bases. With V trimmed by 7 bases and J by 10 bases, 14 bases remained unmatched. There are 14 residues in the CDR3. Germline V lookup: CDR1 SGHDT, CDR2 YYEEEE. CDR3 residues: CASFGTESFGEQFF. The CDR3 DNA sequence: TGTGCCAGCTTTGGGACAGAGAGTTTTGGGGAGCAGTTCTTC.

V gene TRBV5-8 combines with J gene TRBJ1-5; D uncertain. The V end lost 0 bases, the J end lost 1 base, and 5 bases lay between the germline ends. Germline values: CDR1 SGHTS, CDR2 YDEGEE. The CDR3 contains 14 residues. The CDR3 DNA sequence: TGTGCCAGCAGCTTGGATCCCAGCAATCAGCCCCAGCATTTT. Its translation is CASSLDPSNQPQHF.

The chain is built from TRBV11-1 and TRBJ1-2, with no clear D. Germline V gene lookup returns CDR1 SGHAT and CDR2 FQDESV (reference sequence). CDR3 length: 12 amino acids. V lost 2 bases to trimming and J lost 8 bases, with 9 bases between them. For the CDR3, the DNA is TGTGCCAGCAGCTTACAAGGGAAGGGCTACACCTTC. Translated, it gives CASSLQGKGYTF.

The chain recombines TRBV11-2 with TRBJ2-2, with no clear D. The CDR3 sequence is 14 residues long. The germline V gene has CDR1 SGHAT and CDR2 FQNNGV. V shed 2 bases and J shed 6 bases, with 10 bases lying between them. The CDR3 nucleotides read TGTGCCAGCAGCTTACCCCATATGCCCGGGGAGCTGTTTTTT. It yields the protein CASSLPHMPGELFF.

In this sample, this clone turned up a few times. The gene calls are TRBV29-1 and TRBJ1-1; D is undetermined. The CDR3 loop spans 10 amino acids. Per germline, CDR1 SQVTM and CDR2 ANQGSEA. The ends were cut back, 4 bases at V and 5 bases at J, with 5 bases in the middle. This CDR3 is CSVAETEAFF. The CDR3 coding sequence is TGCAGCGTTGCTGAAACTGAAGCTTTCTTT.

The V gene is TRBV5-1, the J gene TRBJ2-6; unclear D gene. The CDR3 runs to 15 residues. Trimming pared 1 base from V and 0 bases from J, leaving 5 bases between. The germline gives CDR1 SGHRS, CDR2 YFSETQ. For the CDR3, the DNA is TGCGCCAGCAGCTTGTCAGGCTCTGGGGCCAACGTCCTGACTTTC. It encodes CASSLSGSGANVLTF.

The V and J genes are TRBV6-1 and TRBJ1-5, with D unclear. Trimming stripped 4 bases from V and 3 bases from J, with 7 bases between. Germline-derived CDR1 and CDR2 are MNHNS and SASEGT. This CDR3 region has 13 residues. The CDR3 is CASSAESNQPQHF. CDR3 bases: TGTGCCAGCAGTGCAGAGTCCAATCAGCCCCAGCATTTT.

This chain links TRBV5-1 with TRBJ1-1; D perhaps matches TRBD1 (6 bases). Trimming pared 4 bases from V and 3 bases from J, leaving 19 bases between. Germline V lookup: CDR1 SGHRS, CDR2 YFSETQ. CDR3 size: 16 residues. In DNA, the CDR3 is TGCGCCAGCAGCATCCTCATGGCCAGGGGAGACACTGAAGCTTTCTTT. This gives the protein CASSILMARGDTEAFF. The full variable domain, completed using reference TRBV5-1 and TRBJ1-1, is KAGVTQTPRYLIKTRGQQVTLSCSPISGHRSVSWYQQTPGQGLQFLFEYFSETQRNKGNFPGRFSGRQFSNSRSEMNVSTLELGDSALYLCASSILMARGDTEAFFGQGTRLTVV.

This clone was found once. The J gene is TRBJ1-6, the V gene TRBV7-2, with a tentative D call TRBD1 (6 bases). V lost 5 bases and J lost 9, with 14 bases in between. The CDR3 is made up of 14 amino acids. CDR1 is SGHTA, CDR2 FQGNSA, per germline. The CDR3: CASSGGAGASPLHF. Here the CDR3 DNA reads TGTGCCAGCAGCGGGGGGGCAGGAGCTTCACCCCTCCACTTT.

The chain links TRBV5-1 to TRBJ2-6; no definite D call. Deletions cut 1 base from V and 1 base from J, with 6 bases between. The CDR3 extends over 15 amino acids. Germline lookup yields CDR1 SGHRS and CDR2 YFSETQ. CDR3 in amino acids: CASSLRVSGANVLTF. The CDR3 bases are TGCGCCAGCAGCTTGCGAGTATCTGGGGCCAACGTCCTGACTTTC.

This chain uses TRBV6-1 with TRBJ1-2; D not certain. CDR3 length: 15 residues. Germline V CDR1 and CDR2: MNHNS, SASEGT. Trimming stripped 10 bases from V and 7 bases from J, with 25 bases between. The CDR3 loop is CATTPPWSGVRGYTF. Written as DNA, the CDR3 is TGTGCCACAACCCCCCCCTGGTCAGGAGTTCGTGGCTACACCTTC.

This chain joins TRBV10-2 and TRBJ2-5; possibly TRBD1 or TRBD2 for D (6 bases each). Germline V lookup: CDR1 WSHSY, CDR2 SAAADI. The CDR3 is 14 residues long. V gave up 7 bases and J gave up 5 bases, with 17 bases separating them. CDR3 nucleotides: TGCGCCAGCAACGATCCGGGGGCCCACGAGACCCAGTACTTC. As protein: CASNDPGAHETQYF.